This T cell receptor (beta chain) was sequenced for a study of beta chain features in type 1 diabetes. As for the study in general: Cell yields, gender and age were comparable in patients and healthy donors. Study conclusions and caveats: People with Type 1 diabetes carried modestly yet significantly shorter TCRB CDR3s in all four CD4+ subsets.

Donors underwent one heparinised blood draw, roughly 110 mL on average. The authors reverse transcribed all of the isolated RNA, so sequencing captured expressed TCRB transcripts. Libraries were prepared by immunoSEQ multiplex PCR; TCRdb keeps only in-frame clonotypes and omits some of them. The sample holds 860,000 or so clones, about a sixth seen once. This clone was detected a few times. Its antigen remains unidentified. Sample: naive CD4+ T cells from blood. The receptor was isolated from a woman between 18 and 30 years old in good health.

CDR3 loop: CASLTDNREPYEQYF. CDR3 sequence (DNA): TGTGCCAGTTTGACAGACAACCGAGAACCCTACGAGCAGTACTTC. This chain uses TRBV6-6 with TRBJ2-7; tentatively, D is TRBD1 (5 bases). The length of the CDR3 is 15 residues. CDR1 is MNHNY, CDR2 SVGAGI, per germline (reference sequence). V dropped 9 bases and J dropped 2 bases, with 20 bases sitting between them.